One sample yielded the 31 T cell receptor beta chains listed below, sequenced in a study of STAT5B mutations in CD4+ large granular lymphocyte leukemia. Method: immunoSEQ multiplex PCR; TCRdb's copy keeps in-frame clones and lacks some. The sample contains more than 25,000 clones, around 72% of which appear only once. Sample: CD4+ T cells from blood buffy coats. These TCRs come from a human donor in good health.

The rearrangement joins TRBV7-2 to TRBJ2-2; TRBD1 agrees at 10 bases. The CDR3 has 17 amino acids. Germline CDR1 SGHTA, CDR2 FQGNSA. V shed 2 bases and J 3 bases; nucleotides not matched to a gene: 6. The CDR3 bases are TGTGCCAGCAGCTTATCCGCGACAGGGGGCCACACCGGGGAGCTGTTTTTT. Residues: CASSLSATGGHTGELFF.

In DNA form, the CDR3 reads TGTGCCTGGAGCCTACAGGGGGAGGATGGCTACACCTTC. It is translated as CAWSLQGEDGYTF. The chain uses TRBV30 and TRBJ1-2; 8 bases line up with TRBD1. The CDR3 totals 13 residues. Losses at the gene ends were 3 bases for V and 6 bases for J; bases not matched to a gene: 6. CDR1 is GTSNPN, CDR2 SVGIG, per germline (reference sequence).

CDR3 in amino acids: CASSLLTLAGDTQYF. The CDR3 DNA is TGTGCCAGCAGTTTATTAACACTAGCGGGAGATACGCAGTATTTT. V gene TRBV27 combines with J gene TRBJ2-3, with 9 bases aligning to TRBD2. The trim removed 1 base at V and 5 bases at J, leaving 4 bases unmatched. This CDR3 contains 15 residues. Per germline, CDR1 MNHEY and CDR2 SMNVEV (reference sequence).

The gene calls are TRBV5-4 and TRBJ2-5, with D possibly being TRBD2 (7 bases). The V and J ends lost 1 base and 5 bases respectively, with 18 bases between them. Looked up from germline, CDR1 is SGHNT and CDR2 is YYREEE (reference sequence). CDR3 length: 16 amino acids. CDR3 bases: TGTGCCAGCAGCTTGCGTGGGGGGGGCCGGTTGGAGACCCAGTACTTC. Translating it yields CASSLRGGGRLETQYF.

The V call is TRBV11-2, the J call TRBJ2-7; D unresolved. With 5 bases removed from V and 2 bases from J, the gap between germline ends came to 16 bases. From germline, CDR1 is SGHAT and CDR2 FQNNGV. The CDR3 spans 15 residues. The CDR3 region has the DNA TGTGCCAGCAGCCCTAGGAACACCGTCACCTACGAGCAGTACTTC. Encoded protein: CASSPRNTVTYEQYF. Variable domain in full (rest from reference TRBV11-2 and TRBJ2-7): EAGVAQSPRYKIIEKRQSVAFWCNPISGHATLYWYQQILGQGPKLLIQFQNNGVVDDSQLPKDRFSAERLKGVDSTLKIQPAKLEDSAVYLCASSPRNTVTYEQYFGPGTRLTVT.

The chain links TRBV6-5 to TRBJ1-5; 7 bases map to TRBD1. Trimming removed 8 bases from V and 4 bases from J; junction bases left unmatched: 5. The germline CDR1 and CDR2 sequences are MNHEY and SVGAGI. The CDR3 consists of 13 residues. CDR3 nucleotides: TGTGCCAGCGCAGGGACAGTTAATCAGCCCCAGCATTTT. The encoded protein is CASAGTVNQPQHF.

This clone was observed a few times. The V and J genes are TRBV2 and TRBJ1-1, with D possibly being TRBD1 (6 bases). There are 13 residues in the CDR3. Per germline, CDR1 SNHLY and CDR2 FYNNEI. Deletions cut 10 bases from V and 1 base from J, with 13 bases between. In DNA, the CDR3 is TGTGCCACTCGACAGGCGCCGAACACTGAAGCTTTCTTT. This gives the protein CATRQAPNTEAFF. The full variable domain, its missing parts supplied by reference TRBV2 and TRBJ1-1, is EPEVTQTPSHQVTQMGQEVILRCVPISNHLYFYWYRQILGQKVEFLVSFYNNEISEKSEIFDDQFSVERPDGSNFTLKIRSTKLEDSAMYFCATRQAPNTEAFFGQGTRLTVV.

The chain combines TRBV28 with TRBJ2-1; tentative D call: TRBD1 (5 bases). V lost 2 bases to trimming and J lost 15 bases, with 17 bases between them. The germline V gene encodes CDR1 MDHEN and CDR2 SYDVKM. The CDR3 loop spans 13 amino acids. The CDR3 DNA sequence: TGTGCCAGCAGTTTAGGCGGACCTACAGGTTGGTTCTTC. Its protein is CASSLGGPTGWFF.

The CDR3 nucleotides read TGCGCCAGCAGCCAAGGTCCAGGGTCCTACGAGCAGTACTTC. Protein: CASSQGPGSYEQYF. This rearrangement joins TRBV4-1 to TRBJ2-7; D possibly corresponds to TRBD1 (5 bases). The CDR3 sequence is 14 residues long. CDR1 and CDR2 from the germline V gene are MGHRA and YSYEKL. Trimming took off 1 base at V and 1 base at J, with 8 bases between the two ends.

J is TRBJ1-1 and V is TRBV7-3; D is perhaps TRBD1 (5 bases). Trimming removed 11 bases from V and 5 bases from J, with 15 bases in between. Germline V gene lookup returns CDR1 SGHTA and CDR2 FQGTGA. The CDR3 covers 12 residues. CDR3 residues: CASKGPWTEAFF. In DNA form, the CDR3 reads TGTGCCTCAAAGGGGCCGTGGACTGAAGCTTTCTTT.

This chain joins TRBV25-1 and TRBJ1-6; TRBD1 might be the D (5 bases). This CDR3 spans 16 amino acids. The V end lost 3 bases, the J end lost 2 bases, and 11 bases lay between the germline ends. CDR1 and CDR2 (germline): MGHDK, SYGVNS. CDR3 DNA sequence: TGTGCCAGCAGTGAGCGGGGGAGTCCCTATAATTCACCCCTCCACTTT. Amino acids: CASSERGSPYNSPLHF.

This sequence joins TRBV7-2 and TRBJ2-2; 11 nucleotides agree with TRBD2. This CDR3 region has 17 residues. CDR1 and CDR2 from the germline V gene are SGHTA and FQGNSA. With V trimmed by 3 bases and J by 7 bases, 10 bases remained unmatched. This CDR3 reads CASSFASGGRGIGELFF. As DNA, the CDR3 is TGTGCCAGCAGCTTCGCTAGCGGGGGGCGGGGGATCGGGGAGCTGTTTTTT.

The CDR3 sequence is CAWRSGGGGNTIYF. As DNA, the CDR3 is TGTGCCTGGAGGTCGGGAGGTGGGGGAAACACCATATATTTT. V gene TRBV30 combines with J gene TRBJ1-3; D not resolved. There are 14 residues in the CDR3. The V gene's germline CDR1 is GTSNPN and CDR2 SVGIG (reference sequence). The V end was cut by 3 bases, the J end by 4 bases, with 13 bases between.

The chain is built from TRBV5-8 and TRBJ1-5; D is unclear. The V and J ends lost 2 bases and 8 bases respectively, with 5 bases between them. The germline V gene encodes CDR1 SGHTS and CDR2 YDEGEE. This CDR3 spans 11 amino acids. Here the CDR3 DNA reads TGTGCCAGCAGCTTAGAGAAGCCCCAGCATTTT. Encoded protein: CASSLEKPQHF.

The V and J genes are TRBV5-4 and TRBJ1-3, with D hard to call. Trimming removed 2 bases at V and 7 bases at J, with 10 bases between. Per germline, CDR1 SGHNT and CDR2 YYREEE (reference sequence). CDR3 length: 13 residues. CDR3 sequence reads: CASSLLGSNTIYF. The DNA of the CDR3 is TGTGCCAGCAGCTTACTAGGGAGCAACACCATATATTTT.

This clone has just a few counts. This chain uses TRBV30 with TRBJ1-2; D possibly corresponds to TRBD1 (6 bases). Germline-derived CDR1 and CDR2 are GTSNPN and SVGIG (reference sequence). This CDR3 comprises 13 residues. Trimming cost V 3 bases and J 5 bases, with 13 bases left between them. DNA of the CDR3: TGTGCCTGGAGGGCAGGGACACCTTATGGCTACACCTTC. Its translation: CAWRAGTPYGYTF.

This chain connects TRBV5-6 to TRBJ1-4; D is unclear. The CDR3 runs 16 residues. Germline V gene data show CDR1 as SGHDT and CDR2 as YYEEEE. Trimming pared 0 bases from V and 7 bases from J, leaving 16 bases between. CDR3 loop: CASSLGMGVSGEKLFF. The CDR3, as DNA: TGTGCCAGCAGCTTGGGTATGGGAGTCTCTGGTGAAAAACTGTTTTTT.

The chain is built from TRBV7-9 and TRBJ1-1, with D tentatively TRBD1 (6 bases). The CDR3 has 13 amino acids. The V and J ends lost 8 bases and 8 bases respectively, with 18 bases between them. Germline CDR1 is SEHNR and CDR2 is FQNEAQ (reference sequence). CDR3 sequence: CASGHQGYVEAFF. CDR3 in DNA: TGTGCCAGCGGACATCAGGGGTACGTAGAAGCTTTCTTT.

J is TRBJ1-5 and V is TRBV10-3; maybe TRBD1 (6 bases). Germline loops: CDR1 ENHRY, CDR2 SYGVKD. The CDR3 consists of 13 residues. V was trimmed by 7 bases and J by 7 bases, leaving 14 bases between them. CDR3 in DNA: TGTGCCATCACCCAGAACAGGGAGCAGCCCCAGCATTTT. Translating it yields CAITQNREQPQHF.

This clone occurred once. The chain has TRBV6-6 and TRBJ1-2; no clear D. V dropped 7 bases and J dropped 5 bases, with 14 bases sitting between them. The CDR3 length is 13 residues. Germline V gene data show CDR1 as MNHNY and CDR2 as SVGAGI (reference sequence). This CDR3 reads CASTKRGRYGYTF. The CDR3 coding sequence is TGTGCCAGCACTAAACGAGGAAGGTATGGCTACACCTTC.

The rearrangement uses TRBV5-1 and TRBJ2-3; D is perhaps TRBD1 (6 bases). The germline V gene encodes CDR1 SGHRS and CDR2 YFSETQ. The CDR3 is made up of 15 amino acids. V lost 2 bases and J 1 base, leaving 11 bases between the germline ends. CDR3 nucleotide sequence: TGCGCCAGCAGCTTACAGGGAGTCGGCACAGATACGCAGTATTTT. Translated: CASSLQGVGTDTQYF. The full variable domain, its missing parts supplied by reference TRBV5-1 and TRBJ2-3, is KAGVTQTPRYLIKTRGQQVTLSCSPISGHRSVSWYQQTPGQGLQFLFEYFSETQRNKGNFPGRFSGRQFSNSRSEMNVSTLELGDSALYLCASSLQGVGTDTQYFGPGTRLTVL.

This CDR3 is CASSFPGQPQHF. The CDR3 DNA reads TGTGCCAGCAGTTTTCCAGGGCAGCCCCAGCATTTT. This rearrangement joins TRBV27 to TRBJ1-5, with D perhaps TRBD1 (5 bases). Trimming removed 3 bases from V and 7 bases from J, with 7 bases in between. Germline lookup yields CDR1 MNHEY and CDR2 SMNVEV (reference sequence). The CDR3 consists of 12 residues.

The V gene is TRBV5-1, the J gene TRBJ2-7; TRBD2 might be the D (6 bases). The CDR3 sequence is 13 residues long. Per germline, CDR1 SGHRS and CDR2 YFSETQ. V lost 3 bases and J lost 3, with 10 bases in between. The CDR3 loop is CASSSGVLYEQYF. For the CDR3, the DNA is TGCGCCAGCAGCTCGGGGGTCCTCTACGAGCAGTACTTC.

The rearrangement joins TRBV10-3 to TRBJ1-6; TRBD1 matches 9 bases. Per the germline V gene, CDR1 is ENHRY and CDR2 is SYGVKD. Trimming took 8 bases from V and 8 from J; bases not matched to a gene: 10. CDR3 length: 15 residues. The CDR3 DNA reads TGTGCCATCGGGTCCGGGACAGGGAGTGATTCACCCCTCCACTTT. This gives the protein CAIGSGTGSDSPLHF.

The chain uses TRBV10-3 and TRBJ1-2; no clear D gene. Between the trimmed V and J ends, which lost 4 bases and 0 bases, there was a span of 3 bases. CDR1 and CDR2 (germline): ENHRY, SYGVKD. The CDR3 is made up of 12 amino acids. This CDR3 reads CAISGPNYGYTF. The CDR3 DNA is TGTGCCATCAGTGGCCCTAACTATGGCTACACCTTC.

This chain joins TRBV6-5 and TRBJ1-2; 8 positions agree with TRBD1. The CDR3 consists of 13 residues. Germline values: CDR1 MNHEY, CDR2 SVGAGI. With 6 bases clipped from V and 3 bases from J, the junction kept 3 bases outside the gene matches. CDR3 sequence: CASRTGVDYGYTF. The DNA for the CDR3 is TGTGCCAGCAGGACAGGGGTGGACTATGGCTACACCTTC.

CDR3 protein: CASSPRTGVAETQYF. CDR3 DNA sequence: TGTGCCAGCAGCCCCAGAACTGGGGTGGCAGAGACCCAGTACTTC. The chain recombines TRBV7-8 with TRBJ2-5; D ambiguous. The CDR3 is made up of 15 amino acids. CDR1 is SGHVS and CDR2 is FQNEAQ in the germline V gene. The V gene lost 5 bases and the J gene lost 4 bases, with 17 bases spanning the gap.

This clone was counted a few times. The V gene is TRBV2, the J gene TRBJ2-7; 7 positions match TRBD1. Germline assignment: CDR1 SNHLY and CDR2 FYNNEI. The CDR3 runs to 14 residues. V was clipped by 5 bases and J by 4 bases; unmatched bases: 8. The CDR3: CASSLTGNFYEQYF. The CDR3 DNA sequence: TGTGCCAGCAGTTTGACAGGGAACTTTTACGAGCAGTACTTC. Full variable domain (missing parts from reference TRBV2 and TRBJ2-7): EPEVTQTPSHQVTQMGQEVILRCVPISNHLYFYWYRQILGQKVEFLVSFYNNEISEKSEIFDDQFSVERPDGSNFTLKIRSTKLEDSAMYFCASSLTGNFYEQYFGPGTRLTVT.

This sequence joins TRBV28 and TRBJ2-1, with D tentatively TRBD1 (5 bases). The length of the CDR3 is 14 residues. CDR1 is MDHEN, CDR2 SYDVKM, per germline. V lost 5 bases and J 5 bases, leaving 13 bases between the germline ends. CDR3 bases: TGTGCCAGCAGTCGCCCGACAGAACACAATGAGCAGTTCTTC. Translating it yields CASSRPTEHNEQFF.

V is TRBV2 and J is TRBJ1-4; perhaps TRBD1 as D (6 bases). Trimming pared 2 bases from V and 4 bases from J, leaving 8 bases between. This CDR3 has 14 residues. Germline-derived CDR1 and CDR2 are SNHLY and FYNNEI. The CDR3 here is CASSERGSNEKLFF. DNA for the CDR3: TGTGCCAGCAGTGAAAGGGGGAGTAATGAAAAACTGTTTTTT. The variable domain in full, with the rest retrieved from reference TRBV2 and TRBJ1-4, is EPEVTQTPSHQVTQMGQEVILRCVPISNHLYFYWYRQILGQKVEFLVSFYNNEISEKSEIFDDQFSVERPDGSNFTLKIRSTKLEDSAMYFCASSERGSNEKLFFGSGTQLSVL.

The gene calls are TRBV27 and TRBJ2-7, with D possibly TRBD1 on 6 matching bases. This CDR3 is 14 amino acids long. Trimming removed 5 bases at V and 6 bases at J, with 17 bases between. From germline, CDR1 is MNHEY and CDR2 SMNVEV (reference sequence). CDR3 sequence reads: CASSTYPQGSEQYF. CDR3 in DNA: TGTGCCAGCAGTACCTATCCCCAGGGGTCCGAGCAGTACTTC.